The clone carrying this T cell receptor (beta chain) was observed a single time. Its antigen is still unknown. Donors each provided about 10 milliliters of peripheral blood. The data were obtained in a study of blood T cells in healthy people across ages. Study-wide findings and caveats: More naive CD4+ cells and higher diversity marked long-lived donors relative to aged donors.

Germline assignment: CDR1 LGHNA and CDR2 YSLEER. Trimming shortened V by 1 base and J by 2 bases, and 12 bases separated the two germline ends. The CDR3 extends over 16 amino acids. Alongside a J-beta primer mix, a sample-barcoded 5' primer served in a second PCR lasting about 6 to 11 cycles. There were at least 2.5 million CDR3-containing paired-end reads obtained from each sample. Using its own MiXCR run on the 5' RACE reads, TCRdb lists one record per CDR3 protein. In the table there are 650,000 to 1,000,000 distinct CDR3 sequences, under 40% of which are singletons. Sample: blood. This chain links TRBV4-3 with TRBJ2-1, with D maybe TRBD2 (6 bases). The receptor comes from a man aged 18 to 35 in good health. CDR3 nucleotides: TGCGCCAGCAGCCAAGGGGACTCCGACCCCTACAATGAGCAGTTCTTC. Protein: CASSQGDSDPYNEQFF.